The next 9 T cell receptor beta chains were all read from a single sample in a study of Graves' ophthalmopathy and Graves' hyperthyroidism. Beta-chain TCR CDR3 regions were amplified from RNA transcripts. Amplification began with first-round RT-PCR using HTBI primers, then second-round multiplex PCR was performed. In TCRdb, the multiplex PCR reads were re-called with MiXCR into one record per CDR3 protein. In the table there are roughly 600,000 distinct CDR3 sequences, about 35% of which are singletons. Sequenced material: peripheral blood or thyroid tissue (not recorded which). The receptors were gathered from an adult man with Graves' hyperthyroidism.

The chain recombines TRBV15 with TRBJ2-2, with D possibly TRBD1 on 6 matching bases. The V end lost 3 bases, the J end lost 7 bases, and 21 bases lay between the germline ends. Germline CDR1 and CDR2: LNHNV and YYDKDF (reference sequence). The CDR3 consists of 17 residues. The CDR3 loop reads CATSSARATGTGGELFF. The CDR3 region has the DNA TGTGCCACCAGCAGTGCTAGGGCTACAGGGACGGGCGGGGAGCTGTTTTTT.

On this clonotype: This sequence may be a read error, since a much larger clone differs from it by one base. The conserved final phenylalanine or tryptophan is absent from the CDR3, which likely points to a read error. This chain uses TRBV29-1 with TRBJ2-7; 7 bases map to TRBD2. Trimming took 7 bases from V and 6 from J; bases not matched to a gene: 6. CDR1 SQVTM and CDR2 ANQGSEA come from the germline V gene. The CDR3 extends over 11 amino acids. This CDR3 reads CSAAGAGEQYL. For the CDR3, the DNA is TGCAGCGCTGCGGGAGCTGGCGAGCAGTACCTC.

This clonotype was detected ten times or more. The rearrangement links TRBV7-9 to TRBJ2-7; the D gene is possibly TRBD2 (5 bases). V lost 1 base, J lost 0 bases, and 10 bases lay in between. The CDR3 spans 15 residues. CDR1 and CDR2 from the germline V gene are SEHNR and FQNEAQ (reference sequence). DNA for the CDR3: TGTGCCAGCAGCTTAGTGGAGGTGAGCTCCTACGAGCAGTACTTC. Protein: CASSLVEVSSYEQYF. The full variable domain, with the rest looked up from reference TRBV7-9 and TRBJ2-7, is DTGVSQNPRHKITKRGQNVTFRCDPISEHNRLYWYRQTLGQGPEFLTYFQNEAQLEKSRLLSDRFSAERPKGSFSTLEIQRTEQGDSAMYLCASSLVEVSSYEQYFGPGTRLTVT.

This clonotype was seen at least ten times. V is TRBV10-3 and J is TRBJ1-1; maybe TRBD1 (6 bases). Per germline, CDR1 ENHRY and CDR2 SYGVKD. Trimming took 3 bases from V and 5 from J, leaving 7 bases between them. The length of the CDR3 is 12 residues. The CDR3 reads CAISDRGTEAFF. CDR3 sequence (DNA): TGTGCCATCAGTGACAGGGGAACTGAAGCTTTCTTT.

This clonotype was seen ten or more times. The V and J genes are TRBV9 and TRBJ2-7; tentative D call: TRBD1 (5 bases). Germline V gene data show CDR1 as SGDLS and CDR2 as YYNGEE. Trimming took 0 bases from V and 1 from J, leaving 8 bases between them. The CDR3 is 14 residues long. The CDR3, as DNA: TGTGCCAGCAGCGTAGTGGACACTTCCTACGAGCAGTACTTC. Protein product: CASSVVDTSYEQYF. Looking up the rest from reference TRBV9 and TRBJ2-7 gives the full variable domain: DSGVTQTPKHLITATGQRVTLRCSPRSGDLSVYWYQQSLDQGLQFLIQYYNGEERAKGNILERFSAQQFPDLHSELNLSSLELGDSALYFCASSVVDTSYEQYFGPGTRLTVT.

This clonotype was recorded many times. The CDR3, as DNA: TGTGCCAGCAGCTTACGGGGGCCGAACACCGGGGAGCTGTTTTTT. Its protein product is CASSLRGPNTGELFF. The V call is TRBV7-8, the J call TRBJ2-2; D possibly matches TRBD1 or TRBD2 (6 bases each). The V end lost 2 bases, the J end lost 0 bases, and 7 bases lay between the germline ends. The CDR3 spans 15 residues. The germline CDR1 and CDR2 sequences are SGHVS and FQNEAQ.

V usage is TRBV19 and J usage is TRBJ1-2; maybe TRBD1 (5 bases). This CDR3 comprises 13 residues. Germline loops: CDR1 LNHDA, CDR2 SQIVND (reference sequence). V lost 0 bases to trimming and J lost 8 bases, with 10 bases between them. The CDR3 coding sequence is TGTGCCAGTAGTATAGATTCGGGACTGGGCTACACCTTC. Its translation is CASSIDSGLGYTF.

This clonotype was detected ten times or more. This sequence joins TRBV4-2 and TRBJ1-4; a possible D gene is TRBD1 (5 bases). The V and J ends lost 0 bases and 11 bases respectively, with 16 bases between them. The germline gives CDR1 LGHNA, CDR2 YNFKEQ. This CDR3 has 15 amino acids. The CDR3 nucleotides read TGTGCCAGCAGCCAAGATGGATTCGGGGGAGGGAAACTGTTTTTT. Translation gives CASSQDGFGGGKLFF.

This clonotype was recorded at least ten times. The CDR3 DNA sequence: TGTGCCAGCAGCTTTTTGGGTCCAACCTACGAGCAGTACTTC. It yields the protein CASSFLGPTYEQYF. This sequence joins TRBV7-9 and TRBJ2-7; D is ambiguous. There are 14 residues in the CDR3. Germline V gene sequence: CDR1 SEHNR, CDR2 FQNEAQ (reference sequence). Between the trimmed V and J ends, which lost 3 bases and 2 bases, there was a span of 11 bases.